This T cell receptor (beta chain) was captured by sequencing in a study of blood T cell repertoires in COVID-19. In the study overall: Italy, Spain and the United States were the sources of the convalescent and acute COVID-19 samples. From T cells, B-cell-depleted T cells, or PBMCs came the material, which was cDNA or gDNA.

The Seattle patients joined while their infection was active and were tracked longitudinally afterward. The V and J ends lost 5 bases and 2 bases respectively, with 7 bases between them. Germline V gene lookup returns CDR1 MDHEN and CDR2 SYDVKM. The CDR3 runs 12 residues. In the original analysis: Using reference gene primer amplification, nucleated cell counts were estimated. Measured with immunoSEQ multiplex PCR; TCRdb has only the in-frame clones, and not every one. V, J and clone size were drawn from that table, and D and trimming were deduced from the DNA. The sample carries about 230,000 clones, over 75% recorded once.

The clonotype was recovered from a man aged 50 or older with COVID-19, enrolled during active disease. Sequencing was performed on peripheral blood. The chain recombines TRBV28 with TRBJ2-7; D call uncertain. The CDR3, as DNA: TGTGCCAGCAGTACAGTACCCTACGAGCAGTACTTC. Protein sequence: CASSTVPYEQYF.